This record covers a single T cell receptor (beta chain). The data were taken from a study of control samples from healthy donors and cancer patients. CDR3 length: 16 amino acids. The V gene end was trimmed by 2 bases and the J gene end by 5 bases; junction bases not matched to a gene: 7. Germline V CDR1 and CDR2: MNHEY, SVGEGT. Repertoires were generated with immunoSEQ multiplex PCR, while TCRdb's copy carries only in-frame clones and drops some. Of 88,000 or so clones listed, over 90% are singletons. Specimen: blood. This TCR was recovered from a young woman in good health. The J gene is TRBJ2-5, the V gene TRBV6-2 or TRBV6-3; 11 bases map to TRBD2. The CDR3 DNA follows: TGTGCCAGCAGTTACCCAACGACTAGCGGGACGGAGACCCAGTACTTC. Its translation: CASSYPTTSGTETQYF.